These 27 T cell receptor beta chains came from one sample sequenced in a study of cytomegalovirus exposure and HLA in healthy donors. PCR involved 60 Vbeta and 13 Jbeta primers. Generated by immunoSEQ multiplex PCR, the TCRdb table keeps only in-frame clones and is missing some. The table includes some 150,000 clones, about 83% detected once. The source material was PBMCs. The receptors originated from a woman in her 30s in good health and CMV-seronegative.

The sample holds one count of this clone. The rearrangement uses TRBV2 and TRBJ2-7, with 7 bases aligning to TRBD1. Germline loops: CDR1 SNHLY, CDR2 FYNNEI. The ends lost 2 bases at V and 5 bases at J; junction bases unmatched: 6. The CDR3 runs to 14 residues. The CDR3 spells CASSETDRKDEQYF. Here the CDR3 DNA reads TGTGCCAGCAGTGAAACGGACAGGAAGGACGAGCAGTACTTC.

The CDR3 sequence: CASSPKNTGELFF. The CDR3 DNA sequence: TGTGCCAGCTCACCCAAGAACACCGGGGAGCTGTTTTTT. The V and J genes are TRBV18 and TRBJ2-2, with D hard to call. The germline V and J ends were trimmed by 3 bases and 1 base, with 3 bases remaining between them. CDR3 length: 13 amino acids. The germline gives CDR1 KGHSH, CDR2 LQKENI.

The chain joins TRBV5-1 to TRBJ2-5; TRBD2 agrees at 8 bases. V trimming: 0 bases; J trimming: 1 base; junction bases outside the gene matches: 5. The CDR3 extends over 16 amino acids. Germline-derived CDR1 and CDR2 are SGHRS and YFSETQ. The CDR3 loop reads CASSLARRGAQETQYF. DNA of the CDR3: TGCGCCAGCAGCTTGGCCAGGCGGGGGGCCCAAGAGACCCAGTACTTC.

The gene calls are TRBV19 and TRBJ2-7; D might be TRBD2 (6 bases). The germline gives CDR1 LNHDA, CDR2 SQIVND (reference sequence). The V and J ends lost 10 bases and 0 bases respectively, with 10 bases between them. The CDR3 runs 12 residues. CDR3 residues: CATSDSSYEQYF. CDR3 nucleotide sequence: TGTGCCACTAGCGATAGCTCCTACGAGCAGTACTTC.

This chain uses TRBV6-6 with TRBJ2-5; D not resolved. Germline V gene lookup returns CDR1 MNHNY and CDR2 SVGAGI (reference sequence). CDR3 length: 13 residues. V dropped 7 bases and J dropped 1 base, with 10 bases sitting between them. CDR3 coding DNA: TGTGCCAGCACCAGACTCGTCCAAGAGACCCAGTACTTC. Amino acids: CASTRLVQETQYF.

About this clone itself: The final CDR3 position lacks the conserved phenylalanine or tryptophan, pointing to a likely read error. DNA for the CDR3: TGTGCCATCGGTTCACAGGGCACCGGGGAGCTGTTTGTT. Protein: CAIGSQGTGELFV. The chain couples TRBV10-3 to TRBJ2-2, with D maybe TRBD1 (6 bases). With 8 bases removed from V and 4 bases from J, the gap between germline ends came to 11 bases. Germline V gene sequence: CDR1 ENHRY, CDR2 SYGVKD. The CDR3 totals 13 residues.

Written as DNA, the CDR3 is TGTGCCAGCGGGGGCAGGGGAGGGCTTAGTGAAAAACTGTTTTTT. It yields the protein CASGGRGGLSEKLFF. This chain links TRBV28 with TRBJ1-4; D is perhaps TRBD1 (6 bases). V lost 8 bases and J lost 7, with 20 bases in between. CDR3 size: 15 residues. The germline V gene has CDR1 MDHEN and CDR2 SYDVKM.

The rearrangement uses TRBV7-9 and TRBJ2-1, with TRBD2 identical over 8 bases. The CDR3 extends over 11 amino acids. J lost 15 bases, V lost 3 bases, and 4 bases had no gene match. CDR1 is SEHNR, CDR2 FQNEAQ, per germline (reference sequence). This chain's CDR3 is CASSLGTSPFF. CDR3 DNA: TGTGCCAGCAGCTTGGGGACTAGTCCGTTCTTC.

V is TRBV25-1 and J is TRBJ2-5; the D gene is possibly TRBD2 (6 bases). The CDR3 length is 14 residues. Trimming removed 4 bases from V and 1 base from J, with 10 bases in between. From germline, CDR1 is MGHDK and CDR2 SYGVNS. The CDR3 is CASSGLGLQETQYF. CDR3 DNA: TGTGCCAGCAGTGGGCTGGGACTCCAAGAGACCCAGTACTTC.

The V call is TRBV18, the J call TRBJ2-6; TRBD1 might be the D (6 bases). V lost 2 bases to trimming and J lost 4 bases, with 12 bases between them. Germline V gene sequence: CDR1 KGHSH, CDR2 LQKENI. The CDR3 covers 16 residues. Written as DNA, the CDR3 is TGTGCCAGCTCACCAACCAGGGGAGTAGGGGCCAACGTCCTGACTTTC. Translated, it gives CASSPTRGVGANVLTF. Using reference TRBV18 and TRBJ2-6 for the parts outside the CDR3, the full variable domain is NAGVMQNPRHLVRRRGQEARLRCSPMKGHSHVYWYRQLPEEGLKFMVYLQKENIIDESGMPKERFSAEFPKEGPSILRIQQVVRGDSAAYFCASSPTRGVGANVLTFGAGSRLTVL.

The chain's CDR3 is CASSLAGDSNQPQHF. Here the CDR3 DNA reads TGTGCCAGCAGCTTAGCCGGAGATAGCAATCAGCCCCAGCATTTT. The V call is TRBV7-9, the J call TRBJ1-5; D is undetermined. In germline, CDR1 is SEHNR, CDR2 FQNEAQ (reference sequence). Trimming removed 0 bases at V and 0 bases at J, with 6 bases between. The CDR3 is 15 amino acids.

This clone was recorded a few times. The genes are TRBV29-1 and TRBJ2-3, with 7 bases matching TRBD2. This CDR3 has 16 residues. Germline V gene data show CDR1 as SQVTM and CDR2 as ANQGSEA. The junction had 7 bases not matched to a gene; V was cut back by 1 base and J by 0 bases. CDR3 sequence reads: CSVEGASGVSTDTQYF. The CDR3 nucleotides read TGCAGCGTTGAAGGGGCCAGCGGGGTTAGCACAGATACGCAGTATTTT.

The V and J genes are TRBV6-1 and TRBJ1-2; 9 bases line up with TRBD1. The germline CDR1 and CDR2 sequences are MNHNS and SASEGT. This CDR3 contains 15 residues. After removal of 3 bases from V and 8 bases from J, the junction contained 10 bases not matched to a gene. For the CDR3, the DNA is TGTGCCAGCAGTGAGCGCACGGACAGGGGAGGGGGCTACACCTTC. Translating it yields CASSERTDRGGGYTF.

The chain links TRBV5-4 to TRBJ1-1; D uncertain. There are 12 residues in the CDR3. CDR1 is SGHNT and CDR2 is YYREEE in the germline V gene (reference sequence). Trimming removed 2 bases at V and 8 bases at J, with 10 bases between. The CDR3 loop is CASSFGRGEAFF. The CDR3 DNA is TGTGCCAGCAGCTTTGGACGGGGAGAAGCTTTCTTT.

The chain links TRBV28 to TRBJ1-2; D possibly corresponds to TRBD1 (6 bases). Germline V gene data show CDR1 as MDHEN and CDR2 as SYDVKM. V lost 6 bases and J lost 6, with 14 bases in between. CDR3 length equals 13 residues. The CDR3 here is CASREQGVDGYTF. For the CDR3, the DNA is TGTGCCAGCAGGGAACAGGGTGTCGATGGCTACACCTTC.

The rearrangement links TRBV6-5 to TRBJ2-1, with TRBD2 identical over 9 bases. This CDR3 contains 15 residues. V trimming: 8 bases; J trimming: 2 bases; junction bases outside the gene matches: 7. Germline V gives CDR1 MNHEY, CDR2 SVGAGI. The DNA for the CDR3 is TGTGCCAGCGGGTGGCTAGCGGGGCCCTACAATGAGCAGTTCTTC. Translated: CASGWLAGPYNEQFF.

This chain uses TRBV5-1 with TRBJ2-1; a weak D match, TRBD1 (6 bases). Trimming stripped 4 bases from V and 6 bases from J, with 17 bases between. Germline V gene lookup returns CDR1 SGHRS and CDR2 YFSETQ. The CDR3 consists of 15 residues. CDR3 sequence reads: CASSITGTPSNEQFF. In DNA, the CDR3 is TGCGCCAGCAGCATAACCGGGACACCTAGCAATGAGCAGTTCTTC. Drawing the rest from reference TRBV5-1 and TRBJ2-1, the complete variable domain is KAGVTQTPRYLIKTRGQQVTLSCSPISGHRSVSWYQQTPGQGLQFLFEYFSETQRNKGNFPGRFSGRQFSNSRSEMNVSTLELGDSALYLCASSITGTPSNEQFFGPGTRLTVL.

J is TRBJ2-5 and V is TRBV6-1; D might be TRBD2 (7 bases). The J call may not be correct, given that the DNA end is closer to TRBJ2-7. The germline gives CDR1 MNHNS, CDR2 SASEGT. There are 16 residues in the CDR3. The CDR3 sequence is CASSELGPGGLYEQYF. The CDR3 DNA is TGTGCCAGCAGTGAACTCGGGCCCGGGGGGCTCTACGAGCAGTACTTC.

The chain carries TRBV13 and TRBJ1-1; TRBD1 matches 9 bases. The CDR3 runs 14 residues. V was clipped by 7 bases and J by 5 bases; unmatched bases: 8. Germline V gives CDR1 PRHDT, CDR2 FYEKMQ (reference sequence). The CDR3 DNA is TGTGCCAGCAACCCACGGACAGGGGAAACTGAAGCTTTCTTT. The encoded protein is CASNPRTGETEAFF.

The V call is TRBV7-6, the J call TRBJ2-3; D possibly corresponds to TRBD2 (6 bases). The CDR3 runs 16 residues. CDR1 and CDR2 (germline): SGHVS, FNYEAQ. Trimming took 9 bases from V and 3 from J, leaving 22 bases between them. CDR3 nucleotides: TGTGCCAGTGGCCTACATAGGGGACTGAGTACAGATACGCAGTATTTT. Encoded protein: CASGLHRGLSTDTQYF.

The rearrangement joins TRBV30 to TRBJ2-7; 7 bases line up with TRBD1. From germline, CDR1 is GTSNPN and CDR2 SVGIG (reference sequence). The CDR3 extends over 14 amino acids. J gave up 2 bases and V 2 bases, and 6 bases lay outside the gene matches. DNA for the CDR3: TGTGCCTGGAGTTTTGGACAGGTCACCTACGAGCAGTACTTC. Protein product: CAWSFGQVTYEQYF.

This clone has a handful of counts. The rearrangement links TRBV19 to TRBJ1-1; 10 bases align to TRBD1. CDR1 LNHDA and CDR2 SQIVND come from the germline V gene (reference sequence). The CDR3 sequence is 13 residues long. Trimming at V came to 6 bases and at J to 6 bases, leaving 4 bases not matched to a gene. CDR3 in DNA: TGTGCCAGTAGGACAGGGGGCGCCGCTGAAGCTTTCTTT. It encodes CASRTGGAAEAFF.

This CDR3 reads CASSLSTAGGQETQYF. As DNA, the CDR3 is TGTGCCAGCAGTTTATCGACAGCGGGGGGTCAAGAGACCCAGTACTTC. The chain carries TRBV27 and TRBJ2-5, with TRBD2 identical over 9 bases. The V and J ends lost 0 bases and 2 bases, in that order; junction bases with no gene match: 4. This CDR3 spans 16 amino acids. CDR1 and CDR2 from the germline V gene are MNHEY and SMNVEV (reference sequence).

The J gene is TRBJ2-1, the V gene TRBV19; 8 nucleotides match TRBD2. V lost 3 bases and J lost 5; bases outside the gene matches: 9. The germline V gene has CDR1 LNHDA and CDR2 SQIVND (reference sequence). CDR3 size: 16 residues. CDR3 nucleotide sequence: TGTGCCAGTAGTATCCACAGCGGGAGTCGGGACAATGAGCAGTTCTTC. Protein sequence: CASSIHSGSRDNEQFF.

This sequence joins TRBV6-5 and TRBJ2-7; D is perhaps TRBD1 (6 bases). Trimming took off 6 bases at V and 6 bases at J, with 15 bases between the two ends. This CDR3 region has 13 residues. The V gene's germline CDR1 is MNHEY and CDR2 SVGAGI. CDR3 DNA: TGTGCCAGCAGATCAACAGGGTTAGGCGAGCAGTACTTC. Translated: CASRSTGLGEQYF.

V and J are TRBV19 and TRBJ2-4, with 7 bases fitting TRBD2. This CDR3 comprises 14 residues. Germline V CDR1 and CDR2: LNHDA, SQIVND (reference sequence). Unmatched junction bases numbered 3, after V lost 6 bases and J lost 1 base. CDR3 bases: TGTGCCAGTAGGCTAGCGGAGGCCAAAAACATTCAGTACTTC. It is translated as CASRLAEAKNIQYF.

The CDR3 bases are TGTGCCAGCAGCCGCCTCGACAGGGGATATGGCTACACCTTC. Encoded protein: CASSRLDRGYGYTF. This chain joins TRBV11-2 and TRBJ1-2; 8 bases line up with TRBD1. V dropped 5 bases and J dropped 5; count of bases not matched to a gene: 7. Germline CDR1 SGHAT, CDR2 FQNNGV. The CDR3 is 14 amino acids.